Each of the 5 T cell receptor beta chains below was sequenced from the same sample in a study of blood T cell repertoires in COVID-19 (TCRdb year 2020). Receptors were amplified or captured by the immunoSEQ multiplex PCR assay. TCRdb re-hosts the immuneACCESS table, in-frame sequences only. Its copies lack some clones; in the studies checked, an unresolved V gene accounts for under half of them, and the cause for the rest is not known. This sample holds some 210,000 clones; over 80% were observed only once. The ten top clones hold 10% to 13% of the sample. The source material was PBMCs or T cells enriched from blood (not recorded which). All receptors come from a man aged 18-30 years with acute COVID-19.

J is TRBJ1-4 and V is TRBV4-2, with 8 bases lining up with TRBD1. The CDR3 totals 16 residues. Per the germline V gene, CDR1 is LGHNA and CDR2 is YNFKEQ. The junction had 8 bases not matched to a gene; V was cut back by 4 bases and J by 4 bases. The CDR3 DNA reads TGTGCCAGCAGCCCGGAAGGACAGGGCGGTAATGAAAAACTGTTTTTT. Its protein product is CASSPEGQGGNEKLFF.

The gene calls are TRBV5-4 and TRBJ2-2, with 8 bases aligning to TRBD1. In germline, CDR1 is SGHNT, CDR2 YYREEE (reference sequence). After removal of 2 bases from V and 8 bases from J, the junction contained 5 bases not matched to a gene. This CDR3 has 14 amino acids. The CDR3 sequence is CASSFQGADGELFF. DNA for the CDR3: TGTGCCAGCAGCTTCCAGGGGGCGGATGGGGAGCTGTTTTTT.

This rearrangement joins TRBV18 to TRBJ2-5; 7 positions agree with TRBD1. V was clipped by 4 bases and J by 3 bases; unmatched bases: 8. Germline CDR1 is KGHSH and CDR2 is LQKENI. The CDR3 contains 15 residues. Written as DNA, the CDR3 is TGTGCCAGCTCACAAAAAGACAGGGTCGAAGAGACCCAGTACTTC. Its protein product is CASSQKDRVEETQYF. Based on the CDR3 plus reference TRBV18 and TRBJ2-5, the full variable domain is NAGVMQNPRHLVRRRGQEARLRCSPMKGHSHVYWYRQLPEEGLKFMVYLQKENIIDESGMPKERFSAEFPKEGPSILRIQQVVRGDSAAYFCASSQKDRVEETQYFGPGTRLLVL.

CDR3 DNA sequence: TGTGCCAGCAGTCCACAGTGGGCCGGGGAGCTGTTTTTT. This translates into CASSPQWAGELFF. This chain uses TRBV12-3 or TRBV12-4 with TRBJ2-2; D is uncertain. The CDR3 runs to 13 residues. Trimming cost V 5 bases and J 6 bases, with 10 bases left between them.

The chain is built from TRBV4-1 and TRBJ2-7; D not certain. Germline V gene lookup returns CDR1 MGHRA and CDR2 YSYEKL. The V gene lost 0 bases and the J gene lost 0 bases, with 15 bases spanning the gap. The CDR3 is 17 residues long. CDR3 sequence: CASSQDKERTISYEQYF. The CDR3 DNA sequence: TGCGCCAGCAGCCAAGATAAAGAGCGTACCATCTCCTACGAGCAGTACTTC.